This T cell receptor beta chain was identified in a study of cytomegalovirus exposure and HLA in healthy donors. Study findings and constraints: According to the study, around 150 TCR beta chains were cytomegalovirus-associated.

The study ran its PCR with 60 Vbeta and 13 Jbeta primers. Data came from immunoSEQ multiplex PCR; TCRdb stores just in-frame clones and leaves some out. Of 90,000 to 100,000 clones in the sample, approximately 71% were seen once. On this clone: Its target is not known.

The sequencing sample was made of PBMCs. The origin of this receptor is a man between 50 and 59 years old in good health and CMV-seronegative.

Written as DNA, the CDR3 is TGTGCCAGCAGCTCCCCGGACAGGGCCCTCTATGGCTACACCTTC. It specifies CASSSPDRALYGYTF. The V and J genes are TRBV5-4 and TRBJ1-2, with 8 bases that match TRBD1. Looked up from germline, CDR1 is SGHNT and CDR2 is YYREEE (reference sequence). This CDR3 has 15 amino acids. After removal of 3 bases from V and 4 bases from J, the junction contained 8 bases not matched to a gene. Drawing the rest from reference TRBV5-4 and TRBJ1-2, the complete variable domain is ETGVTQSPTHLIKTRGQQVTLRCSSQSGHNTVSWYQQALGQGPQFIFQYYREEENGRGNFPPRFSGLQFPNYSSELNVNALELDDSALYLCASSSPDRALYGYTFGSGTRLTVV.